This TCR beta chain was captured by sequencing in a study of cytomegalovirus exposure and HLA in healthy donors. V shed 4 bases and J 4 bases; nucleotides not matched to a gene: 11. Germline V gene data show CDR1 as SGDLS and CDR2 as YYNGEE. The CDR3 has 16 amino acids. Assay used: immunoSEQ multiplex PCR; TCRdb lists only in-frame clones, some missing. The sample records some 90,000 clones, around 88% being singletons. The sequence derives from a woman in her twenties or thirties in good health and CMV-seronegative. V is TRBV9 and J is TRBJ2-7; 10 bases fit TRBD1. Sequencing was done on a sample of PBMCs. For the CDR3, the DNA is TGTGCCAGCAGCCACTCCGGACAGGGGGGGAATTACGAGCAGTACTTC. As protein: CASSHSGQGGNYEQYF.